These T cell receptor beta chains were read from a single sample in a study of prognosis after radiotherapy for stage I lung cancer. TCRdb passed the multiplex PCR reads through MiXCR, listing each CDR3 protein once. The table records roughly 25,000 distinct CDR3 sequences, roughly 35% of them present only once. The sequencing used PBMCs, collected before or after stereotactic body radiation therapy (not recorded which). Receptor source: a donor over 45 with non-small cell lung cancer. Each CDR3 is given with its conserved first and last residue. A D gene is named only where the DNA matches it firmly. Rows may omit the clone size; those that give it use once, few, many or a size class.

d_gene: .
abundance: many
v_gene: TRBV14
j_gene: TRBJ1-2
CDR3nt: TGTGCCAGCAGCCAAGTCACCGGGACCTATGGCTACACCTTC
CDR3aa: CASSQVTGTYGYTF

d_gene: TRBD1
abundance: .
v_gene: TRBV12-3/TRBV12-4
j_gene: TRBJ1-2
CDR3nt: TGTGCCAGCACTGAAGGGACAGGGGTGTACTATGGCTACACCTTC
CDR3aa: CASTEGTGVYYGYTF

d_gene: .
abundance: many
v_gene: TRBV6-2/TRBV6-3
j_gene: TRBJ2-5
CDR3nt: TGTGCCAGCAGACCGGGACTGAGACAAGAGACCCAGTACTTC
CDR3aa: CASRPGLRQETQYF

d_gene: .
abundance: many
v_gene: TRBV5-8
j_gene: TRBJ2-7
CDR3nt: TGTGCCAGCAGCTTGGGGTCGATTACCTACGAGCAGTACTTC
CDR3aa: CASSLGSITYEQYF

d_gene: .
abundance: many
v_gene: TRBV30
j_gene: TRBJ1-1
CDR3nt: TGTGCCTGGAGCGCGGGACAAAAGAACACTGAAGCTTTCTTT
CDR3aa: CAWSAGQKNTEAFF

d_gene: .
abundance: many
v_gene: TRBV5-1
j_gene: TRBJ2-7
CDR3nt: TGCGCCAGCAGCCCGGACGGTACCTACGAGCAGTACTTC
CDR3aa: CASSPDGTYEQYF

d_gene: .
abundance: many
v_gene: TRBV30
j_gene: TRBJ1-6
CDR3nt: TGTGCCTGGAGAAGCTCCTATAATTCACCCCTCCACTTT
CDR3aa: CAWRSSYNSPLHF

d_gene: .
abundance: .
v_gene: TRBV24-1
j_gene: TRBJ2-3
CDR3nt: TGTGCCACCGGGTCTACGGCGGAAAGATTATTCACATATACGCAGTATTTT
CDR3aa: CATGSTAERLFTYTQYF

d_gene: .
abundance: few
v_gene: TRBV10-3
j_gene: TRBJ1-4
CDR3nt: TGTGCCATCATAGAAGGGTTTGATGAAAAACTGTTTTTT
CDR3aa: CAIIEGFDEKLFF

d_gene: TRBD1
abundance: many
v_gene: TRBV20-1
j_gene: TRBJ2-7
CDR3nt: TGCAGTGCAAGGACAGGGGCGGGGAGGGAGCAGTACTTC
CDR3aa: CSARTGAGREQYF

d_gene: .
abundance: many
v_gene: TRBV7-2
j_gene: TRBJ2-5
CDR3nt: TGTGCCAGCACCCCAGGGGTTGAAGAGACCCAGTACTTC
CDR3aa: CASTPGVEETQYF

d_gene: TRBD2
abundance: many
v_gene: TRBV6-1
j_gene: TRBJ2-7
CDR3nt: TGTGCCAGCAGTCGACTAGCGGGGGCCTACGAGCAGTACTTC
CDR3aa: CASSRLAGAYEQYF

d_gene: TRBD1
abundance: many
v_gene: TRBV12-3/TRBV12-4
j_gene: TRBJ1-3
CDR3nt: TGTGCCAGCAGCTCACAGGGGGCTTCGTCTGGAAACACCATATATTTT
CDR3aa: CASSSQGASSGNTIYF

d_gene: .
abundance: .
v_gene: TRBV6-1
j_gene: TRBJ1-1
CDR3nt: TGTGCCAGCACCCCCACATTGAACACTGAAGCTTTCTTT
CDR3aa: CASTPTLNTEAFF

d_gene: .
abundance: .
v_gene: TRBV11-2
j_gene: TRBJ1-1
CDR3nt: TGTGCCAGCAGACCCTTGAACACTGAAGCTTTCTTT
CDR3aa: CASRPLNTEAFF

d_gene: TRBD2
abundance: many
v_gene: TRBV2
j_gene: TRBJ2-3
CDR3nt: TGTGCCAGCAAAAGCGGGGCCCTGAAGACGCAGTATTTT
CDR3aa: CASKSGALKTQYF

d_gene: .
abundance: .
v_gene: TRBV12-3/TRBV12-4
j_gene: TRBJ1-6
CDR3nt: TGTGCCAGCAGTTTCGGCAGGGGTAATTCACCCCTCCACTTT
CDR3aa: CASSFGRGNSPLHF

d_gene: .
abundance: many
v_gene: TRBV5-1
j_gene: TRBJ2-7
CDR3nt: TGCGCCAGCAGCTTGCCTGCAAGCTCCTACGAGCAGTACTTC
CDR3aa: CASSLPASSYEQYF

d_gene: .
abundance: .
v_gene: TRBV20-1
j_gene: TRBJ1-2
CDR3nt: TGCAGTGCTAGAGCCGCGGGGGGCTATGGCTACACCTTC
CDR3aa: CSARAAGGYGYTF

d_gene: .
abundance: .
v_gene: TRBV6-1
j_gene: TRBJ1-2
CDR3nt: TGTGCCAGCAGTGAAAGCGGTTATGTCTACACCTTC
CDR3aa: CASSESGYVYTF

d_gene: TRBD2
abundance: many
v_gene: TRBV20-1
j_gene: TRBJ2-1
CDR3nt: TGCAGTGCCGTAGCGGGAGACTACAATGAGCAGTTCTTC
CDR3aa: CSAVAGDYNEQFF

d_gene: .
abundance: many
v_gene: TRBV19
j_gene: TRBJ1-2
CDR3nt: TGTGCCAGTAGCGCTAACCTCGGGGGGGGCTACACCTTC
CDR3aa: CASSANLGGGYTF

d_gene: .
abundance: many
v_gene: TRBV5-1
j_gene: TRBJ1-5
CDR3nt: TGCGCCAGCAGCTTGGGAGGGGATCAGCCCCAGCATTTT
CDR3aa: CASSLGGDQPQHF

d_gene: TRBD2
abundance: few
v_gene: TRBV7-2
j_gene: TRBJ2-1
CDR3nt: TGTGCCAGCAGCTCGAGCGGGATCTCCTACAATGAGCAGTTCTTC
CDR3aa: CASSSSGISYNEQFF

d_gene: TRBD1
abundance: many
v_gene: TRBV6-2/TRBV6-3
j_gene: TRBJ2-7
CDR3nt: TGTGCCACGTTGGACAGGGCTCCCTACGAGCAGTACTTC
CDR3aa: CATLDRAPYEQYF

d_gene: TRBD2
abundance: many
v_gene: TRBV5-1
j_gene: TRBJ2-7
CDR3nt: TGCGCCAGCAGCGCCCTAGCGGGAGGGCCAGGAGAGCAGTACTTC
CDR3aa: CASSALAGGPGEQYF

d_gene: TRBD1
abundance: many
v_gene: TRBV6-1
j_gene: TRBJ2-3
CDR3nt: TGTGCCAGCAGTAGACAGGGGCCAGATACGCAGTATTTT
CDR3aa: CASSRQGPDTQYF

d_gene: TRBD2
abundance: many
v_gene: TRBV7-3
j_gene: TRBJ2-1
CDR3nt: TGTGCCAGCAGCTCCCCGGGGATAGCGGGAGAGTGGATCTCCTACAATGAGCAGTTCTTC
CDR3aa: CASSSPGIAGEWISYNEQFF

d_gene: .
abundance: many
v_gene: TRBV6-2/TRBV6-3
j_gene: TRBJ2-4
CDR3nt: TGTGCCAGCATGGGACACCCCAAAAACATTCAGTACTTC
CDR3aa: CASMGHPKNIQYF

d_gene: .
abundance: many
v_gene: TRBV6-1
j_gene: TRBJ1-4
CDR3nt: TGTGCCAGTTCCAGGGGCGCTAATGAAAAACTGTTTTTT
CDR3aa: CASSRGANEKLFF

d_gene: .
abundance: many
v_gene: TRBV5-8
j_gene: TRBJ2-2
CDR3nt: TGTGCCAGCAGCTCCACGAACACCGGGGAGCTGTTTTTT
CDR3aa: CASSSTNTGELFF

d_gene: TRBD2
abundance: .
v_gene: TRBV11-2
j_gene: TRBJ2-2
CDR3nt: TGTGCCAGCAGCGTTACTAGCGGGGCGAACACCGGGGAGCTGTTTTTT
CDR3aa: CASSVTSGANTGELFF

d_gene: .
abundance: .
v_gene: TRBV5-1
j_gene: TRBJ1-5
CDR3nt: TGCGCCAGCAGCTCGTATAGCAATCAGCCCCAGCATTTT
CDR3aa: CASSSYSNQPQHF

d_gene: .
abundance: many
v_gene: TRBV19
j_gene: TRBJ2-2
CDR3nt: TGTGCCAGTAGTAAGAGACTAGGGGTACCCGGGGAGCTGTTTTTT
CDR3aa: CASSKRLGVPGELFF

d_gene: TRBD1
abundance: few
v_gene: TRBV2
j_gene: TRBJ2-5
CDR3nt: TGTGCCAGCAGCGGGACAGGGGGCGCGGAGACCCAGTACTTC
CDR3aa: CASSGTGGAETQYF

d_gene: TRBD2
abundance: .
v_gene: TRBV20-1
j_gene: TRBJ2-1
CDR3nt: TGCAGTGCTCTCGCTAGCGGTCGGAGGGCCCATGATCAGTTCTTC
CDR3aa: CSALASGRRAHDQFF

d_gene: TRBD2
abundance: .
v_gene: TRBV19
j_gene: TRBJ2-1
CDR3nt: TGTGCCAGTAGTGGCGGGGGGCTGGAAAATGAGCAGTTCTTC
CDR3aa: CASSGGGLENEQFF

d_gene: .
abundance: .
v_gene: TRBV6-1
j_gene: TRBJ2-1
CDR3nt: TGTGCCAGCAAAATGGCGGCTAGCGCCCACAATGAGCAGTTCTTC
CDR3aa: CASKMAASAHNEQFF

d_gene: .
abundance: many
v_gene: TRBV6-1
j_gene: TRBJ2-5
CDR3nt: TGTGCCAGCTTGGAGGGGTTGGGACAGGAGACCCAGTACTTC
CDR3aa: CASLEGLGQETQYF

d_gene: .
abundance: .
v_gene: TRBV20-1
j_gene: TRBJ1-2
CDR3nt: TGCAGTTCGAACAGAGGGATGGGAGGGTGTGGCTATGGCTACACCTTC
CDR3aa: CSSNRGMGGCGYGYTF

d_gene: .
abundance: .
v_gene: TRBV30
j_gene: TRBJ2-3
CDR3nt: TGTGCCTGGAACCGAGGGGCTATGACAGATACGCAGTATTTT
CDR3aa: CAWNRGAMTDTQYF

d_gene: .
abundance: many
v_gene: TRBV30
j_gene: TRBJ2-7
CDR3nt: TGTGCCTGGAGTGTACTCGGGGCGTCGATGGACGAGCAGTACTTC
CDR3aa: CAWSVLGASMDEQYF

d_gene: .
abundance: .
v_gene: TRBV24-1
j_gene: TRBJ2-2
CDR3nt: TGTGCCACCAGTGATGGGTGGGAGTCTAGCAACACCGGGGAGCTGTTTTTT
CDR3aa: CATSDGWESSNTGELFF

d_gene: .
abundance: .
v_gene: TRBV28
j_gene: TRBJ1-5
CDR3nt: TGTGCCAGCATTTTTGGGCGGTATCAGCCCCAGCATTTT
CDR3aa: CASIFGRYQPQHF

d_gene: .
abundance: once
v_gene: TRBV7-9
j_gene: TRBJ2-1
CDR3nt: TGTGCCAGCAGCCGTGTCAATGAGCAGTTCTTC
CDR3aa: CASSRVNEQFF

d_gene: .
abundance: few
v_gene: TRBV6-2/TRBV6-3
j_gene: TRBJ1-3
CDR3nt: TGTGCCAGCGCGGACCTGAGCTCTGGAAACACCATATATTTT
CDR3aa: CASADLSSGNTIYF

d_gene: .
abundance: many
v_gene: TRBV29-1
j_gene: TRBJ2-5
CDR3nt: TGCAGCGTTGAACGGGGGCCGGAGACCCAGTACTTC
CDR3aa: CSVERGPETQYF